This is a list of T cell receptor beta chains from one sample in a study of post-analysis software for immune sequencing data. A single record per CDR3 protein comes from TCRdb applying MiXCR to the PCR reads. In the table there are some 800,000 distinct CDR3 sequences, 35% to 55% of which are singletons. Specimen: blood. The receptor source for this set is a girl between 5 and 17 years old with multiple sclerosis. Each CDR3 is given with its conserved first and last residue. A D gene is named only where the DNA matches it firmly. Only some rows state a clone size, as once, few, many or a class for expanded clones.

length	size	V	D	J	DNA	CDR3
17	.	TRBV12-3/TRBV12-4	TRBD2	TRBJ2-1	TGTGCCAGCAGTAATGGCGTGGGGACTAGCTCCTACAATGAGCAGTTCTTC	CASSNGVGTSSYNEQFF
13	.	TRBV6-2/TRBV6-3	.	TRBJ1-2	TGTGCCAGCAGTTACAAACAGGGTGGTGGCTACACCTTC	CASSYKQGGGYTF
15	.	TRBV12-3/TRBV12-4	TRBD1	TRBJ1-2	TGTGCCAGCAGTTTCCCACCGACAGGGACGGATGGCTACACCTTC	CASSFPPTGTDGYTF
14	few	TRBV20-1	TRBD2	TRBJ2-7	TGCAGTGCTAGAGGGCGGGAGTGGACTTCCGAGCAGTACTTC	CSARGREWTSEQYF
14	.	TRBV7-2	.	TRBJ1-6	TGTGCCAGCAGCTCCATCGGGTGGAATTCACCCCTCCACTTT	CASSSIGWNSPLHF
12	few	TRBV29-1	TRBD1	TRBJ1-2	TGCAGCGTGCCGCAGGGGGCGAAAGGCTACACCTTC	CSVPQGAKGYTF
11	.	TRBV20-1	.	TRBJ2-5	TGCAGTGCTAGGGCAGCTGAGACCCAGTACTTC	CSARAAETQYF
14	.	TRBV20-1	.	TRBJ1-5	TGCAGTGCTCCCGGGGCGGTTAGCAATCAGCCCCAGCATTTT	CSAPGAVSNQPQHF
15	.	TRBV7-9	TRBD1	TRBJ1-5	TGTGTCAGCAGCAGGACAGGGGATAGCAATCAGCCCCAGCATTTT	CVSSRTGDSNQPQHF
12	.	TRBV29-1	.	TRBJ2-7	TGCAGCATTGGGGACACCTCCTACGAGCAGTACTTC	CSIGDTSYEQYF
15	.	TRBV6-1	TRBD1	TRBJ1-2	TGTGCCAGCAGTCTCTTACCGGGACAGGAATATGGCTACACCTTC	CASSLLPGQEYGYTF
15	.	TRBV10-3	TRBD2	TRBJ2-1	TGTGCCATCAGTGAAGAGGGACTAGCCTACAATGAGCAGTTCTTC	CAISEEGLAYNEQFF
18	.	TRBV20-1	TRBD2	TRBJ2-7	TGCAGTGCTAGAGATCCCTCCCCGGGAGGGGCGCTGGGGTACGAGCAGTACTTC	CSARDPSPGGALGYEQYF
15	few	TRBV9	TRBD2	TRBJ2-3	TGTGCCAGCAGCGTAGGTGGGGGGGGCACAGATACGCAGTATTTT	CASSVGGGGTDTQYF
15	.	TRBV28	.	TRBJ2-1	TGTGCCAGCAGCAACCCAAGCGGGTCTTACAATGAGCAGTTCTTC	CASSNPSGSYNEQFF
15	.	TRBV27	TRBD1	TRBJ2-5	TGTGCCAGCAGTTCCGACTTGGGACAGCAAGAGACCCAGTACTTC	CASSSDLGQQETQYF
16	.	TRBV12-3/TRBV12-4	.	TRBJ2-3	TGTGCCAGCAGTGAACAGGGTTTAAGGAGCACAGATACGCAGTATTTT	CASSEQGLRSTDTQYF
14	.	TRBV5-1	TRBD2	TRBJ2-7	TGCGCCAGCAGCTGGGGTAGCGGGCCCTACGAGCAGTACTTC	CASSWGSGPYEQYF
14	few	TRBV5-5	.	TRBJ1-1	TGTGCCAGCAGTTTAACTCGGCTGAACACTGAAGCTTTCTTT	CASSLTRLNTEAFF
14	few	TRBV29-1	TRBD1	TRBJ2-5	TGCAGCGTTGACCGTTCGGGACAGGGAGAGACCCAGTACTTC	CSVDRSGQGETQYF
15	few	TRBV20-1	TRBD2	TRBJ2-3	TGCAGTGCTAGAGAGGGACGGGAGGGCACAGATACGCAGTATTTT	CSAREGREGTDTQYF
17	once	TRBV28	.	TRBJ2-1	TGTGCCAGCAGTTCAATAAATAGCGGTAGCTCCTACAATGAGCAGTTCTTC	CASSSINSGSSYNEQFF
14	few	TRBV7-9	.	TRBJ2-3	TGTGCCAGCAGTCCTCCGGGACTCCCCGATACGCAGTATTTT	CASSPPGLPDTQYF
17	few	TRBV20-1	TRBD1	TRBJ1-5	TGCAGTGCTAGAGATATAGAAGAGGACAGGGTAGGGCAGCCCCAGCATTTT	CSARDIEEDRVGQPQHF
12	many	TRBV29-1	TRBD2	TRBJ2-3	TGCAGCGTTGTCCCTAGCGGGGATACGCAGTATTTT	CSVVPSGDTQYF
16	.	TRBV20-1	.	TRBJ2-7	TGCAGTGCTAGCACACCCCTTTCTTTAAGCTCCTACGAGCAGTACTTC	CSASTPLSLSSYEQYF
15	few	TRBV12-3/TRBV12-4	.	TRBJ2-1	TGTGCCAGCAGTGCCGAGATGGGCTCCTACAATGAGCAGTTCTTC	CASSAEMGSYNEQFF
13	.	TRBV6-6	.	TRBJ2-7	TGTGCCAGCAGTATGGACAGAGCCTACGAGCAGTACTTC	CASSMDRAYEQYF